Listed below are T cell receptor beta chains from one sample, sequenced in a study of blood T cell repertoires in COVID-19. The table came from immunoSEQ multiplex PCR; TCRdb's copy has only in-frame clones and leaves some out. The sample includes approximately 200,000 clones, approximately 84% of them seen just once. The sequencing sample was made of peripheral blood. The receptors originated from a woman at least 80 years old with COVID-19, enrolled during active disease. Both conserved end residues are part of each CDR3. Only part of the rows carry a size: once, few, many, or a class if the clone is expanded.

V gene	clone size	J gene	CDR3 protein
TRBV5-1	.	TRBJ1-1	CASSLKQDTEAFF
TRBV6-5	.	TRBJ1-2	CATQSGTRNYGYTF
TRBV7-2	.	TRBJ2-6	CASCASGANVLTF
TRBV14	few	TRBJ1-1	CASSLTGGNTEAFF
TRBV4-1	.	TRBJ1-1	CASSREGGRSAFF
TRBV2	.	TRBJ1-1	CASREIMNTEAFF
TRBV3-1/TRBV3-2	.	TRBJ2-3	CASSSQQGTTDTQYF
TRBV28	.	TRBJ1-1	CASNPGQMMNTEAFF
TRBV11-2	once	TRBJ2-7	CASSLAGVGVYEQYF
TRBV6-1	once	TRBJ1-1	CASSEVDKYTEAFF
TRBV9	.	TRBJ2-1	CASSAGQPAHNEQFF
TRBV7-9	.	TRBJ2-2	CASSLQANTGELFF
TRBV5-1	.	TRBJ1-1	CASIRTGMNTEAFF
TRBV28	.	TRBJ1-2	CASRLQGGGNYGYTF
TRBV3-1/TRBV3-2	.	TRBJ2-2	CASSQAGQGTGELFF
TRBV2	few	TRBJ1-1	CASRAGVSEAFF
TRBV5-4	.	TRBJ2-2	CASSQTGIGELFF
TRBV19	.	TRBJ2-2	CASSIDGLSTGELFF
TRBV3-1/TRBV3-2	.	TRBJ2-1	CASSPSGGGVQFF
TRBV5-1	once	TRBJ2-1	CASSLNGYNEQFF
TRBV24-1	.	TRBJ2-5	CATSDWGGETQYF
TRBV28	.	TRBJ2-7	CASRAQGAYEQYF
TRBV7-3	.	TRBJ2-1	CASSLAGLGNEQFF
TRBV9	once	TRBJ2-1	CASSVGTGPYSEQFF